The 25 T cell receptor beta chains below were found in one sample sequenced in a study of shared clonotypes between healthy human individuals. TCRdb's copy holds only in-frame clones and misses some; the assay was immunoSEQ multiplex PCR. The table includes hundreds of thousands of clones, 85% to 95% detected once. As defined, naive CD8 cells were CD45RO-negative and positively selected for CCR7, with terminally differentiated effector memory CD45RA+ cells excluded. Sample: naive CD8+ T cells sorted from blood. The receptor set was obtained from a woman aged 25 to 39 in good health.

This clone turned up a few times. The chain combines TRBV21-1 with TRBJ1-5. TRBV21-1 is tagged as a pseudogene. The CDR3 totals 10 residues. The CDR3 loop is CASSCKPQHF. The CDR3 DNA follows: TGTGCCAGCAGCTGCAAGCCCCAGCATTTT.

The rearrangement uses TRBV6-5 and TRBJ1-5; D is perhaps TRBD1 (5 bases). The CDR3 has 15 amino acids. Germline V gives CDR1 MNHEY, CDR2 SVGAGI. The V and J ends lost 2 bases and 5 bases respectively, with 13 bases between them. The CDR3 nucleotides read TGTGCCAGCAGTTACACCGGACACCCGGATCAGCCCCAGCATTTT. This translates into CASSYTGHPDQPQHF.

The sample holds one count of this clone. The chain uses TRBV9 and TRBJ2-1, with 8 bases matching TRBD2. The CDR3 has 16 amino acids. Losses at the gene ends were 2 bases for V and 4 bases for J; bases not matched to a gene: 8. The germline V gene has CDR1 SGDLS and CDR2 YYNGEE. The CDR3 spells CASSVGSSGGYNEQFF. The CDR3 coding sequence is TGTGCCAGCAGCGTCGGTTCGAGCGGGGGTTACAATGAGCAGTTCTTC.

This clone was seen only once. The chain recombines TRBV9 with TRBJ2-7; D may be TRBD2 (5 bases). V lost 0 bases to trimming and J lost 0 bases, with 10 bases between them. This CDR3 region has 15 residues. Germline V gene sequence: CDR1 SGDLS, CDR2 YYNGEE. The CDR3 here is CASSVAAGFSYEQYF. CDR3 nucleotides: TGTGCCAGCAGCGTAGCGGCGGGTTTCTCCTACGAGCAGTACTTC. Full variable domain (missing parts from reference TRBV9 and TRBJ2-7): DSGVTQTPKHLITATGQRVTLRCSPRSGDLSVYWYQQSLDQGLQFLIQYYNGEERAKGNILERFSAQQFPDLHSELNLSSLELGDSALYFCASSVAAGFSYEQYFGPGTRLTVT.

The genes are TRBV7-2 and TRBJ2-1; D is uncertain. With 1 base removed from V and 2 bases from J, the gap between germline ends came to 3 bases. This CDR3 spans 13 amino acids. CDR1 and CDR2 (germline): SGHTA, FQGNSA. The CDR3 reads CASSLEAYNEQFF. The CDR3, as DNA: TGTGCCAGCAGCTTAGAAGCCTACAATGAGCAGTTCTTC.

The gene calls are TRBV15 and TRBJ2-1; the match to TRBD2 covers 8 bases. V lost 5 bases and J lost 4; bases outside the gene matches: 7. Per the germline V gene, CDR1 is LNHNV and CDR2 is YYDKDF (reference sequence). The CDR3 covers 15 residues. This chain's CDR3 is CATSVGLASYNEQFF. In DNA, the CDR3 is TGTGCCACCAGCGTTGGACTAGCATCATACAATGAGCAGTTCTTC.

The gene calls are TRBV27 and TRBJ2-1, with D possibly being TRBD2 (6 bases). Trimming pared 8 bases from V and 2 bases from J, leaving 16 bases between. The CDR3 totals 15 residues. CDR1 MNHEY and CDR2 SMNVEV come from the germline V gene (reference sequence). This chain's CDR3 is CASGAEGLTYNEQFF. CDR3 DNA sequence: TGTGCCAGCGGAGCCGAGGGACTCACCTACAATGAGCAGTTCTTC.

The DNA of the CDR3 is TGTGCCAGCAGTGCAGGGTCGGGGACCCAGTACTTC. Translation: CASSAGSGTQYF. This rearrangement joins TRBV5-4 to TRBJ2-5; D is possibly TRBD1 (5 bases). Germline CDR1 is SGHNT and CDR2 is YYREEE (reference sequence). CDR3 size: 12 residues. Trimming cost V 5 bases and J 7 bases, with 12 bases left between them.

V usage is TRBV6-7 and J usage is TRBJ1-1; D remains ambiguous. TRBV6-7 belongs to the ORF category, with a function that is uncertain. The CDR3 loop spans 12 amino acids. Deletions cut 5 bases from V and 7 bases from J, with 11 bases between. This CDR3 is CASSAAGREAFF. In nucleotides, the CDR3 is TGTGCCAGCAGTGCCGCCGGGCGTGAAGCTTTCTTT.

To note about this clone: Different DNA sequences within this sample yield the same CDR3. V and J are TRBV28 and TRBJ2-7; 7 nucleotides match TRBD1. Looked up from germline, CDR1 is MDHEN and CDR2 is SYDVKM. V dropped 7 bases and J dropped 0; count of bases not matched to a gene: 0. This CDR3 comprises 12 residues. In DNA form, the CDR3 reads TGTGCCAGCACAGGGGGCTCCTACGAGCAGTACTTC. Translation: CASTGGSYEQYF.

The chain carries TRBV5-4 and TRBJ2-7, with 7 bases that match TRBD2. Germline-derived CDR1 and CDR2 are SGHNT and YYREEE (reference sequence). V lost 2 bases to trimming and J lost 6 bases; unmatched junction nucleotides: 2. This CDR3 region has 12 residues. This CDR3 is CASSFGGGEQYF. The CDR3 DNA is TGTGCCAGCAGCTTTGGGGGGGGCGAGCAGTACTTC.

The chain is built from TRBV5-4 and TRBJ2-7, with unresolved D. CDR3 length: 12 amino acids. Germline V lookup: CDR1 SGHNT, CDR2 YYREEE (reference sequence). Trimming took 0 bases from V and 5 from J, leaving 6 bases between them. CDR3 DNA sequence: TGTGCCAGCAGCTTGGTAGGAAACGAGCAGTACTTC. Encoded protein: CASSLVGNEQYF.

Written as DNA, the CDR3 is TGTGCCAGTAGTATTTTCCCGACTAGCGGGAGAGAGAATGAGCAGTTCTTC. The encoded protein is CASSIFPTSGRENEQFF. The V call is TRBV19, the J call TRBJ2-1, with 12 bases matching TRBD2. CDR1 is LNHDA, CDR2 SQIVND, per germline (reference sequence). The CDR3 spans 17 residues. V was clipped by 3 bases and J by 7 bases; unmatched bases: 10.

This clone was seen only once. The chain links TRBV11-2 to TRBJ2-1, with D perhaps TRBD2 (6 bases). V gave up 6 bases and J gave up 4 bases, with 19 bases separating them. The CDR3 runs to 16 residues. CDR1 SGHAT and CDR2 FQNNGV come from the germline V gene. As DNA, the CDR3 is TGTGCCAGCAGTCCGTCCCGGGGCGGAGGGTACAATGAGCAGTTCTTC. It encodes CASSPSRGGGYNEQFF.

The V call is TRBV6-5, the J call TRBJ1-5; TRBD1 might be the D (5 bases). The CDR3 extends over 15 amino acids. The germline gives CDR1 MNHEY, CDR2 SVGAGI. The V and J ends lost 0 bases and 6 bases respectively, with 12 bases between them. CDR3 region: CASSYSGGSSQPQHF. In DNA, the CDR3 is TGTGCCAGCAGTTACTCTGGGGGTTCATCTCAGCCCCAGCATTTT.

CDR3 bases: TGTGCTAGTGGTTCCGGGAGACCCTCCTACGAGCAGTACTTC. It specifies CASGSGRPSYEQYF. The chain employs TRBV12-5 and TRBJ2-7; D might be TRBD2 (6 bases). The V end lost 4 bases, the J end lost 0 bases, and 10 bases lay between the germline ends. This CDR3 has 14 amino acids. Germline loops: CDR1 LGHNT, CDR2 FRNRAP. Full variable domain (rest looked up from reference TRBV12-5 and TRBJ2-7): DARVTQTPRHKVTEMGQEVTMRCQPILGHNTVFWYRQTMMQGLELLAYFRNRAPLDDSGMPKDRFSAEMPDATLATLKIQPSEPRDSAVYFCASGSGRPSYEQYFGPGTRLTVT.

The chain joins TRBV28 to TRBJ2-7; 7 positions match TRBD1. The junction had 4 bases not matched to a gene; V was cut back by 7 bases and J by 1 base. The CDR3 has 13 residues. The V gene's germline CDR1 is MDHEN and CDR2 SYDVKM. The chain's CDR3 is CASTTGASYEQYF. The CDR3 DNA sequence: TGTGCCAGCACCACAGGGGCTTCCTACGAGCAGTACTTC.

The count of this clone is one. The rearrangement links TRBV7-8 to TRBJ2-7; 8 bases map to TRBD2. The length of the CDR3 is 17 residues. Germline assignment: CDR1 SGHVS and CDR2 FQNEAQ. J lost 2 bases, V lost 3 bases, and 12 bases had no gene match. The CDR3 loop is CASSFRWGPGLAYEQYF. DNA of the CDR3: TGTGCCAGCAGCTTTCGTTGGGGTCCGGGACTAGCCTACGAGCAGTACTTC.

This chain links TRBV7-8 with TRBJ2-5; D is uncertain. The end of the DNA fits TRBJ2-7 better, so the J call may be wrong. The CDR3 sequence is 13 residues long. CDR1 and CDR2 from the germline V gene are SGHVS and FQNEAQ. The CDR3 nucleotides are TGTGCCAGCAGCTTAAACCCCTCCTACGAGCAGTACTTC. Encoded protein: CASSLNPSYEQYF.

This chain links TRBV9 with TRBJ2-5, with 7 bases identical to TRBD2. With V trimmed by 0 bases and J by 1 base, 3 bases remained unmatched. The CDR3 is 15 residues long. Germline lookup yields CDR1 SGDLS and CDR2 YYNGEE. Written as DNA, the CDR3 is TGTGCCAGCAGCGTAGGAGGGAGGGGCCAAGAGACCCAGTACTTC. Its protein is CASSVGGRGQETQYF.

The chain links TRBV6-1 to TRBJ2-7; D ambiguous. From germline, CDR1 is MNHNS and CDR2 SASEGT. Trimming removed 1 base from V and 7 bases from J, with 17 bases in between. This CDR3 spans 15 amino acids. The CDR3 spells CASSEEDVRFREQYF. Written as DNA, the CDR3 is TGTGCCAGCAGTGAAGAAGATGTCCGCTTCCGTGAGCAGTACTTC.

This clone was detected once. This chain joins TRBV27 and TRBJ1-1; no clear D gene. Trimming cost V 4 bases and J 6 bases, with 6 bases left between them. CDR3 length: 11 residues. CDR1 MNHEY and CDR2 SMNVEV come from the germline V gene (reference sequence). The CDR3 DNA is TGTGCCAGCAGTTCGGGGTCTGAAGCTTTCTTT. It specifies CASSSGSEAFF.

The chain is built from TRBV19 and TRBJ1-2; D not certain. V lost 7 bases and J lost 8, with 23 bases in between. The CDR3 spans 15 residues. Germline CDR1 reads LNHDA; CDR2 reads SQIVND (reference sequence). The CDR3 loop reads CASKVLAEGTGGYTF. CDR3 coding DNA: TGTGCCAGTAAGGTACTTGCAGAGGGAACGGGGGGCTACACCTTC.

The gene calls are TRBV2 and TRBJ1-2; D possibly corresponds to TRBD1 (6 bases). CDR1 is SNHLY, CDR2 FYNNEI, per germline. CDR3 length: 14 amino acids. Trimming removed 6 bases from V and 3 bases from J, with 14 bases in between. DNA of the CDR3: TGTGCCAGCAGAGCGGACAGCCTTGACTATGGCTACACCTTC. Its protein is CASRADSLDYGYTF.

This chain's CDR3 is CASSLQGTDTQYF. For the CDR3, the DNA is TGTGCCAGCAGCTTACAGGGGACAGATACGCAGTATTTT. This sequence joins TRBV7-2 and TRBJ2-3; maybe TRBD1 (6 bases). This CDR3 is 13 amino acids long. With 2 bases removed from V and 3 bases from J, the gap between germline ends came to 6 bases. Looked up from germline, CDR1 is SGHTA and CDR2 is FQGNSA.